These 21 T cell receptor beta chains came from one sample sequenced in a study of blood T cell repertoires in COVID-19. Clones were read by immunoSEQ multiplex PCR, and TCRdb kept only the in-frame ones, dropping some. The data hold roughly 50,000 clones, with more than 80% observed a single time. The sequenced sample consisted of peripheral blood. The receptors come from a human donor in a cohort sampled during active COVID-19.

The table lists this clone with a few counts. The chain carries TRBV7-9 and TRBJ1-1, with D perhaps matching TRBD1 (5 bases). The CDR3 consists of 15 residues. With 5 bases removed from V and 1 base from J, the gap between germline ends came to 14 bases. Per germline, CDR1 SEHNR and CDR2 FQNEAQ (reference sequence). The CDR3 sequence is CASSPRQGGNTEAFF. The CDR3 region has the DNA TGTGCCAGCAGCCCCAGGCAGGGAGGGAACACTGAAGCTTTCTTT. The full variable domain, rest sourced from reference TRBV7-9 and TRBJ1-1, is DTGVSQNPRHKITKRGQNVTFRCDPISEHNRLYWYRQTLGQGPEFLTYFQNEAQLEKSRLLSDRFSAERPKGSFSTLEIQRTEQGDSAMYLCASSPRQGGNTEAFFGQGTRLTVV.

In nucleotides, the CDR3 is TGTGCCTGGAGTGGTGGGGGCGCCGTCTACGGCTACACCTTC. Amino acid sequence: CAWSGGGAVYGYTF. The gene calls are TRBV30 and TRBJ1-2; tentative D call: TRBD1 (6 bases). Trimming stripped 1 base from V and 8 bases from J, with 17 bases between. Looked up from germline, CDR1 is GTSNPN and CDR2 is SVGIG (reference sequence). The CDR3 sequence is 14 residues long.

The chain employs TRBV7-2 and TRBJ1-5, with a possible D match to TRBD1 (6 bases). Germline V gives CDR1 SGHTA, CDR2 FQGNSA. The CDR3 has 13 amino acids. The V and J ends lost 5 bases and 7 bases respectively, with 12 bases between them. The CDR3: CASSPQGSQPQHF. The CDR3 DNA reads as TGTGCCAGCAGCCCCCAGGGGAGCCAGCCCCAGCATTTT.

This chain links TRBV18 with TRBJ2-1; 8 nucleotides align to TRBD2. Trimming at V came to 3 bases and at J to 5 bases, leaving 12 bases not matched to a gene. The germline V gene encodes CDR1 KGHSH and CDR2 LQKENI. CDR3 length equals 17 residues. The CDR3 bases are TGTGCCAGCTCACCGGTCCCCCGGGGGGGCAGTAACAATGAGCAGTTCTTC. Residues: CASSPVPRGGSNNEQFF.

V usage is TRBV9 and J usage is TRBJ2-1; the match to TRBD2 covers 13 bases. The V segment lost 0 bases and the J segment 1 base; nucleotides outside the gene matches: 4. Germline V gives CDR1 SGDLS, CDR2 YYNGEE. The CDR3 length is 18 residues. In DNA, the CDR3 is TGTGCCAGCAGCGTAGGGACTAGCGGGGGCCTTTCCTACAATGAGCAGTTCTTC. Its protein product is CASSVGTSGGLSYNEQFF.

This chain joins TRBV10-2 and TRBJ1-4; D possibly corresponds to TRBD1 (6 bases). The V gene lost 10 bases and the J gene lost 0 bases, with 21 bases spanning the gap. The CDR3 sequence is 17 residues long. CDR1 and CDR2 (germline): WSHSY, SAAADI. CDR3 nucleotide sequence: TGCGCCATCCCAGCTGGGACATCACCCGCAACTAATGAAAAACTGTTTTTT. Encoded protein: CAIPAGTSPATNEKLFF.

This chain uses TRBV7-9 with TRBJ2-7; a possible D gene is TRBD1 (5 bases). CDR1 and CDR2 from the germline V gene are SEHNR and FQNEAQ (reference sequence). CDR3 length: 15 residues. The V end was cut by 3 bases, the J end by 1 base, with 13 bases between. CDR3 bases: TGTGCCAGCAGCTTTGGGGCCATAGCATCCTACGAGCAGTACTTC. Encoded protein: CASSFGAIASYEQYF.

The CDR3: CASRPDRGERQPQHF. CDR3 bases: TGTGCCAGCAGACCAGACAGGGGCGAACGTCAGCCCCAGCATTTT. V gene TRBV6-5 combines with J gene TRBJ1-5; TRBD1 matches 8 bases. V was pared by 6 bases and J by 6 bases, with 10 bases of the junction left unmatched. The germline V gene encodes CDR1 MNHEY and CDR2 SVGAGI. The CDR3 consists of 15 residues.

There are a few counts of this clone. The chain combines TRBV7-2 with TRBJ1-1; the D gene is possibly TRBD1 (6 bases). The length of the CDR3 is 14 residues. V lost 5 bases and J lost 1, with 11 bases in between. Germline lookup yields CDR1 SGHTA and CDR2 FQGNSA. CDR3 amino acids: CASSTRTANTEAFF. CDR3 in DNA: TGTGCCAGCAGCACCAGGACAGCGAACACTGAAGCTTTCTTT.

The V gene is TRBV4-2, the J gene TRBJ2-3, with 12 bases lining up with TRBD2. The germline V gene encodes CDR1 LGHNA and CDR2 YNFKEQ. V trimming: 1 base; J trimming: 0 bases; junction bases outside the gene matches: 8. This CDR3 is 19 amino acids long. For the CDR3, the DNA is TGTGCCAGCAGCCAAGGTTCTAGCGGGGGGGCCTTGAGCACAGATACGCAGTATTTT. Its protein is CASSQGSSGGALSTDTQYF.

This chain joins TRBV6-5 and TRBJ1-2, with 7 bases matching TRBD1. The CDR3 runs 15 residues. In germline, CDR1 is MNHEY, CDR2 SVGAGI. The V and J ends lost 7 bases and 7 bases, in that order; junction bases with no gene match: 15. The CDR3 DNA reads as TGTGCCAGCACTACTTTAACAGGGGCTGGGAGTGGCTACACCTTC. Translation: CASTTLTGAGSGYTF.

This clone was found once. CDR3 coding DNA: TGTGCCAGCAGTTCCACAGGGAGCTATTTGTATGGCTACACCTTC. Amino acids: CASSSTGSYLYGYTF. The chain uses TRBV6-5 and TRBJ1-2, with D maybe TRBD1 (6 bases). The germline V gene encodes CDR1 MNHEY and CDR2 SVGAGI. The CDR3 length is 15 residues. The ends were cut back, 4 bases at V and 5 bases at J, with 17 bases in the middle.

V is TRBV7-2 and J is TRBJ1-1; D unclear. Germline CDR1 and CDR2: SGHTA and FQGNSA. CDR3 length equals 13 residues. Deletions cut 5 bases from V and 5 bases from J, with 12 bases between. CDR3 in amino acids: CASSEGRGTEAFF. DNA of the CDR3: TGTGCCAGCAGCGAAGGGAGAGGTACTGAAGCTTTCTTT.

This chain connects TRBV7-2 to TRBJ2-3, with 15 bases lining up with TRBD2. V dropped 5 bases and J dropped 3; count of bases not matched to a gene: 6. The length of the CDR3 is 17 residues. The V gene's germline CDR1 is SGHTA and CDR2 FQGNSA. DNA for the CDR3: TGTGCCAGCAGCCCCCGGACTAGCGGGGGGGGGACAGATACGCAGTATTTT. As protein: CASSPRTSGGGTDTQYF.

The chain carries TRBV27 and TRBJ2-5, with TRBD2 matching over 9 bases. J was trimmed by 2 bases and V by 0 bases; bases with no gene match: 1. The CDR3 has 15 residues. Germline CDR1 is MNHEY and CDR2 is SMNVEV (reference sequence). The CDR3 is CASSLSAGGQETQYF. CDR3 nucleotide sequence: TGTGCCAGCAGTTTATCCGCGGGGGGGCAAGAGACCCAGTACTTC.

The chain joins TRBV15 to TRBJ1-6; 8 bases are shared with TRBD1. The CDR3 extends over 16 amino acids. Germline V lookup: CDR1 LNHNV, CDR2 YYDKDF (reference sequence). The J segment lost 4 bases and the V segment lost 0 bases, leaving 2 bases of the junction unmatched. The CDR3 sequence: CATSRDRGPYNSPLHF. The CDR3 nucleotides read TGTGCCACCAGCAGAGACAGGGGGCCTTATAATTCACCCCTCCACTTT.

The chain uses TRBV5-1 and TRBJ2-2; D not certain. The CDR3 spans 13 residues. V was shortened by 0 bases and J by 6 bases, with 6 bases between the two germline ends. Germline CDR1 and CDR2: SGHRS and YFSETQ. CDR3 DNA: TGCGCCAGCAGCTTGGAGAGAGCCGGGGAGCTGTTTTTT. Amino acids: CASSLERAGELFF.

CDR3 region: CSVGTGMNEQYF. The CDR3 DNA is TGCAGCGTCGGGACAGGGATGAACGAGCAGTACTTC. The chain joins TRBV29-1 to TRBJ2-7, with 9 nucleotides matching TRBD1. The CDR3 totals 12 residues. Germline CDR1 and CDR2: SQVTM and ANQGSEA. J lost 5 bases, V lost 6 bases, and 5 bases had no gene match.

This rearrangement joins TRBV6-2 or TRBV6-3 to TRBJ2-2; the D is unclear. Trimming shortened V by 0 bases and J by 4 bases, and 9 bases separated the two germline ends. Germline CDR1 reads MNHEY; CDR2 reads SVGEGT. This CDR3 has 15 residues. CDR3 loop: CASSYSAVGTGELFF. For the CDR3, the DNA is TGTGCCAGCAGTTACTCGGCAGTTGGCACCGGGGAGCTGTTTTTT.

The chain links TRBV27 to TRBJ2-7; TRBD2 might be the D (5 bases). The CDR3 consists of 14 residues. Germline V gene data show CDR1 as MNHEY and CDR2 as SMNVEV (reference sequence). Trimming left V 6 bases short and J 4 bases short, with 16 bases between. The CDR3 protein is CASRESLQRYEQYF. CDR3 bases: TGTGCCAGCAGAGAGTCCTTACAGCGGTACGAGCAGTACTTC.

This chain joins TRBV6-2 or TRBV6-3 and TRBJ2-3; the D gene is possibly TRBD2 (6 bases). The CDR3 is 19 residues long. Trimming took off 0 bases at V and 1 base at J, with 20 bases between the two ends. The germline V gene encodes CDR1 MNHEY and CDR2 SVGEGT. The CDR3 loop reads CASSYSRLRTTPRTDTQYF. Here the CDR3 DNA reads TGTGCCAGCAGTTACTCGAGGCTTCGGACTACCCCGCGCACAGATACGCAGTATTTT.